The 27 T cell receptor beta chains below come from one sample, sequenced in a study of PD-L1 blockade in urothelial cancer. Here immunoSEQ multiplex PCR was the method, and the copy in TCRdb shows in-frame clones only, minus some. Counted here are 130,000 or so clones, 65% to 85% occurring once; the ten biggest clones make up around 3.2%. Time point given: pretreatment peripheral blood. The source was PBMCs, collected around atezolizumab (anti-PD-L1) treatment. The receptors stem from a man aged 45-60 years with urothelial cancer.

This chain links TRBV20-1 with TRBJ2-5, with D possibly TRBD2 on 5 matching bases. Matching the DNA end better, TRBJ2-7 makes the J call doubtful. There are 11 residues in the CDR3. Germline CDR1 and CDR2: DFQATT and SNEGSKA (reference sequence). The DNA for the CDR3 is TGCAGTGCTACCGGGGACTACGAGCAGTACTTC. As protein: CSATGDYEQYF.

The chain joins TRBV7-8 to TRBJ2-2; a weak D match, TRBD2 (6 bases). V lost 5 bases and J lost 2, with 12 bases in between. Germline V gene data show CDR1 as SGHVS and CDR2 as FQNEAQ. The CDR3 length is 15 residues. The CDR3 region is CASSLGTQNTGELFF. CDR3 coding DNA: TGTGCCAGCAGCCTTGGGACTCAAAACACCGGGGAGCTGTTTTTT.

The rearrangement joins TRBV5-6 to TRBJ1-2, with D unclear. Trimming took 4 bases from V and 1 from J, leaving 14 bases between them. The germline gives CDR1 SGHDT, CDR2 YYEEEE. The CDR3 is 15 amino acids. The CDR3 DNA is TGTGCCAGCAGCAAGTCGAACATCTTTAACTATGGCTACACCTTC. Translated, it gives CASSKSNIFNYGYTF.

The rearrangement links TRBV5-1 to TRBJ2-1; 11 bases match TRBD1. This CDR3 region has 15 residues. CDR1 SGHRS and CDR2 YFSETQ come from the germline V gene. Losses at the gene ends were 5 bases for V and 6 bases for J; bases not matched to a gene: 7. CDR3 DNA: TGCGCCAGCAGAGACCGGGACAGGGGGTCCAATGAGCAGTTCTTC. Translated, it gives CASRDRDRGSNEQFF.

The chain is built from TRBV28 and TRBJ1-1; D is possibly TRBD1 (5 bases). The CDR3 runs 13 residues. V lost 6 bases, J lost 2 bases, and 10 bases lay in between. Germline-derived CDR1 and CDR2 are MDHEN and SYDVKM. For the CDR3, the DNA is TGTGCCAGCAGACGGACAACCAACACTGAAGCTTTCTTT. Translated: CASRRTTNTEAFF.

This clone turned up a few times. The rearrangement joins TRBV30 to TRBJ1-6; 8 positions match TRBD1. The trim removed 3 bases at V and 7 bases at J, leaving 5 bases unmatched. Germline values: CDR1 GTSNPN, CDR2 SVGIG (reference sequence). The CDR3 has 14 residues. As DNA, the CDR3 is TGTGCCTGGAGGCAGGGGGCTAGGAATTCACCCCTCCACTTT. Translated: CAWRQGARNSPLHF.

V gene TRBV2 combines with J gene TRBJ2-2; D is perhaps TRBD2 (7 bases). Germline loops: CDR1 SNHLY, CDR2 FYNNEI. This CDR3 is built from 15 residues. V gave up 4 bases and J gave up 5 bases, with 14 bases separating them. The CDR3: CASSATGRGTGELFF. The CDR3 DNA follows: TGTGCCAGCAGTGCCACAGGGAGGGGGACCGGGGAGCTGTTTTTT.

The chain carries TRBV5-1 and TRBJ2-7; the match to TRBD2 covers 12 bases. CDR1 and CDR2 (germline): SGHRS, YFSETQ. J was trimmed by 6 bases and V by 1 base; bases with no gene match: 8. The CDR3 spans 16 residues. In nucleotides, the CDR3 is TGCGCCAGCAGCTTGAGCGGACTAGCGGGATCTCGCGAGCAGTACTTC. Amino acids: CASSLSGLAGSREQYF.

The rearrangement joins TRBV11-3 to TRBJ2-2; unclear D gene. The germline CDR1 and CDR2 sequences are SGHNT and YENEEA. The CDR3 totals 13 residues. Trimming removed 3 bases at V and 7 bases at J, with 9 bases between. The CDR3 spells CASSLRIGGELFF. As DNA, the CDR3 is TGTGCCAGCAGCTTGAGGATCGGCGGGGAGCTGTTTTTT.

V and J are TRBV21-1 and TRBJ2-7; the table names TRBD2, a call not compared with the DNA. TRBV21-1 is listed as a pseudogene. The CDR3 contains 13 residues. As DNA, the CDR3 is TGTGCCAGCAGCAAATCGGGTCCCTACGAGCAGTACTTC. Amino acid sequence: CASSKSGPYEQYF.

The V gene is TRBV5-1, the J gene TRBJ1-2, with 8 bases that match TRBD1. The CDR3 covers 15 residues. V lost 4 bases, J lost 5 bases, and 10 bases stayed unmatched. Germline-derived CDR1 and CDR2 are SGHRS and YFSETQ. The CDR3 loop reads CASSPSQGAWYGYTF. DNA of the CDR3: TGCGCCAGCAGCCCTAGCCAGGGGGCATGGTATGGCTACACCTTC.

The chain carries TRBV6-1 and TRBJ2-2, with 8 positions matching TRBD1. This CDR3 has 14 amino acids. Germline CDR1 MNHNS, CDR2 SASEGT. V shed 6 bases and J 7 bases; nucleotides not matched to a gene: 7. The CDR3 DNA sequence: TGTGCCAGCAGACCGACAGGGGTGTACGGGGAGCTGTTTTTT. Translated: CASRPTGVYGELFF.

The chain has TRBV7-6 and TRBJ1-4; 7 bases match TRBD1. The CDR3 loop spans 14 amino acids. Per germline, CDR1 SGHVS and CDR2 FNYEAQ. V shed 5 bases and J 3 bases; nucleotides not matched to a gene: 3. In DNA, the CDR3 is TGTGCCAGCAGCCTGACAGGGTCTAATGAAAAACTGTTTTTT. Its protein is CASSLTGSNEKLFF. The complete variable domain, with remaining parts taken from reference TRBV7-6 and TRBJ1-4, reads GAGVSQSPRYKVTKRGQDVALRCDPISGHVSLYWYRQALGQGPEFLTYFNYEAQQDKSGLPNDRFSAERPEGSISTLTIQRTEQRDSAMYRCASSLTGSNEKLFFGSGTQLSVL.

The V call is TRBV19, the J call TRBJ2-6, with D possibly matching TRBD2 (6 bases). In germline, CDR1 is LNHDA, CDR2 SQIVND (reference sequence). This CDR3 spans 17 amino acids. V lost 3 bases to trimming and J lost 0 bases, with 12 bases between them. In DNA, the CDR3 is TGTGCCAGTAGTATGGGGGACTGGAGCTCTGGGGCCAACGTCCTGACTTTC. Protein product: CASSMGDWSSGANVLTF.

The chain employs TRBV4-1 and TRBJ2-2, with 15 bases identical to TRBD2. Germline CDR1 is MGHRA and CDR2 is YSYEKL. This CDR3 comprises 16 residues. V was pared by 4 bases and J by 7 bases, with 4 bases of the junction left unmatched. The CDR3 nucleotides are TGCGCCAGCAGCCGAGGACTAGCGGGAGGGAACGGGGAGCTGTTTTTT. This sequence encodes CASSRGLAGGNGELFF.

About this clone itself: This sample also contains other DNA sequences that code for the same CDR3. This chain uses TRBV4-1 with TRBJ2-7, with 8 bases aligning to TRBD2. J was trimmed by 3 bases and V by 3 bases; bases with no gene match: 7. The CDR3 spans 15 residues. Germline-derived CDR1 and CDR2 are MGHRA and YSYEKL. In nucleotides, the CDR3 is TGCGCCAGCAGCCAGGCACTAGCGGTCGGCTACGAGCAGTACTTC. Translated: CASSQALAVGYEQYF.

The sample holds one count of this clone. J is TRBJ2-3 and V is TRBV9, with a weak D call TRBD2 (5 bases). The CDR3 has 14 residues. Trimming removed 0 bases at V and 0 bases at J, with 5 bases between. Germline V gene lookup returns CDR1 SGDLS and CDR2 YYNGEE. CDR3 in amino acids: CASSVGTSTDTQYF. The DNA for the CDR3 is TGTGCCAGCAGCGTAGGGACTAGCACAGATACGCAGTATTTT.

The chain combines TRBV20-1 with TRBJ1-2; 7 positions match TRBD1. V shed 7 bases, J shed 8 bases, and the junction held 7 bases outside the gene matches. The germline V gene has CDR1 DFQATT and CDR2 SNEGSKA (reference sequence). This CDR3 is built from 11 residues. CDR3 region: CSVNRGSGYTF. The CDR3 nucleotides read TGCAGTGTTAACAGGGGATCCGGCTACACCTTC.

The chain's CDR3 is CASSNPGGRTGELFF. The DNA of the CDR3 is TGTGCCAGCAGCAACCCGGGCGGGAGGACCGGGGAGCTGTTTTTT. This chain connects TRBV5-6 to TRBJ2-2; 8 bases line up with TRBD2. Germline-derived CDR1 and CDR2 are SGHDT and YYEEEE. The CDR3 is 15 amino acids. V lost 4 bases and J lost 5; bases outside the gene matches: 7.

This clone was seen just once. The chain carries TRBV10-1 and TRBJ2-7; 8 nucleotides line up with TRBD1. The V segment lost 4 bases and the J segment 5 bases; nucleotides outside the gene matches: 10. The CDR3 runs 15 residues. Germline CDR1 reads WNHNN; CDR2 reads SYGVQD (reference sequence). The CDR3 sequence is CASSASDRDSNEQYF. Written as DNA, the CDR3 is TGCGCCAGCAGTGCTTCGGACAGGGACAGCAACGAGCAGTACTTC.

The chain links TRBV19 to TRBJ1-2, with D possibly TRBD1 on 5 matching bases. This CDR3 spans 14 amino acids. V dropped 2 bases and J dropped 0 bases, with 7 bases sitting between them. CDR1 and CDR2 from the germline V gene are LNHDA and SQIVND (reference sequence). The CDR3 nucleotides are TGTGCCAGTAGTATACAGGGTACTAACTATGGCTACACCTTC. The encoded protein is CASSIQGTNYGYTF.

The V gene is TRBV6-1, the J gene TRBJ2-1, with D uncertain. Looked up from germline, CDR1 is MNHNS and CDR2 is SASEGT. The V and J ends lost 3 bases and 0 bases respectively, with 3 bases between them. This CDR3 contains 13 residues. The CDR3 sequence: CASSDRSYNEQFF. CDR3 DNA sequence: TGTGCCAGCAGTGACCGCTCCTACAATGAGCAGTTCTTC.

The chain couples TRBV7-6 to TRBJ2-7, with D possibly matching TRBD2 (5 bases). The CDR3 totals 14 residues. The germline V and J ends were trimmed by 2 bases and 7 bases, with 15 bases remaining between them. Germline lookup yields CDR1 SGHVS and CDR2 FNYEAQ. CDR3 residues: CASSLFGVRREQYF. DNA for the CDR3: TGTGCCAGCAGCTTATTCGGGGTACGTCGGGAGCAGTACTTC.

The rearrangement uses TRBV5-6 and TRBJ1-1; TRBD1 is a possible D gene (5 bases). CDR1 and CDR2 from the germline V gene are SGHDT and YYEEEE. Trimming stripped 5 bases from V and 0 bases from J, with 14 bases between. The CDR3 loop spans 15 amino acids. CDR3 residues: CASRNRGRVNTEAFF. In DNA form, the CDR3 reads TGTGCCAGCAGAAATAGGGGCAGGGTGAACACTGAAGCTTTCTTT.

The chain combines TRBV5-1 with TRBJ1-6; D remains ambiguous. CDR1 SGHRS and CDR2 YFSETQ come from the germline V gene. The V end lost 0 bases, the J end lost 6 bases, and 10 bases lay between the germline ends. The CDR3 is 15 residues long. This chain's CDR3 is CASSLGVRANSPLHF. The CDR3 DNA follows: TGCGCCAGCAGCTTGGGGGTGAGGGCTAATTCACCCCTCCACTTT. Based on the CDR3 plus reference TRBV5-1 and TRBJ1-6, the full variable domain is KAGVTQTPRYLIKTRGQQVTLSCSPISGHRSVSWYQQTPGQGLQFLFEYFSETQRNKGNFPGRFSGRQFSNSRSEMNVSTLELGDSALYLCASSLGVRANSPLHFGNGTRLTVT.

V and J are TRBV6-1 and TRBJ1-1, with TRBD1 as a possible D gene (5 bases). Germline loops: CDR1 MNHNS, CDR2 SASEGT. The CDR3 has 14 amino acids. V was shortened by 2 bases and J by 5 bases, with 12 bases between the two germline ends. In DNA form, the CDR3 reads TGTGCCAGCAGTGAAAGGGGCGGGGAGACTGAAGCTTTCTTT. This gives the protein CASSERGGETEAFF.

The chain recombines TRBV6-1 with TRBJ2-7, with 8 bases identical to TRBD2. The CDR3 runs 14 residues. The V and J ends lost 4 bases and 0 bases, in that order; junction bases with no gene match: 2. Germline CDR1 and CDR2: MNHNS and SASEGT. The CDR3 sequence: CASSGSGTSYEQYF. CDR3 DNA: TGTGCCAGCAGTGGTAGCGGGACCTCCTACGAGCAGTACTTC.